This paragraph reports one TCR beta chain. Germline V lookup: CDR1 ENHRY, CDR2 SYGVKD. The CDR3 contains 14 residues. J was trimmed by 9 bases and V by 5 bases; bases with no gene match: 8. This record belongs to a study of blood T cell repertoires in COVID-19. Study-wide background: T cells, B-cell-depleted T cells, or PBMCs supplied cDNA or gDNA.

Clones were read by immunoSEQ multiplex PCR, and TCRdb kept only the in-frame ones, dropping some. Here the sample spans 13,000 or so clones, about 88% being singletons. The TCR comes from a human donor in a cohort sampled during active COVID-19. The chain links TRBV10-3 to TRBJ2-1, with 9 bases aligning to TRBD2. The sequenced sample was peripheral blood. CDR3 sequence reads: CAISPAGGDGEQFF. The CDR3, as DNA: TGTGCCATCAGTCCTGCGGGGGGGGACGGTGAGCAGTTCTTC.